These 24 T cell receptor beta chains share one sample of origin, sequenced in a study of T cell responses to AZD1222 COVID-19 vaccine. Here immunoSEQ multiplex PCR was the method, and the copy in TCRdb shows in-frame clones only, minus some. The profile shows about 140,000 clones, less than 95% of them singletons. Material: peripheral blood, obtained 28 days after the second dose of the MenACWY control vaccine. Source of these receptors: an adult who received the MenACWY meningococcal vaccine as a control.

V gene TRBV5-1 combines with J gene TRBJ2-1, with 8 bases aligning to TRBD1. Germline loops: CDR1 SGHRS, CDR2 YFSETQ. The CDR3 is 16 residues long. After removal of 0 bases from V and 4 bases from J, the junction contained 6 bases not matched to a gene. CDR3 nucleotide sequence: TGCGCCAGCAGCTTGGGCGTCGGACAGGGTTACAATGAGCAGTTCTTC. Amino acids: CASSLGVGQGYNEQFF.

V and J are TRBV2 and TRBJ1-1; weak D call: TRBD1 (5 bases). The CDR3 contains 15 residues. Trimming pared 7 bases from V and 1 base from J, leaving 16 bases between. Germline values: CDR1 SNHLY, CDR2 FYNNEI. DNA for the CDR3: TGTGCCAGCACCGGAACGGGGACGGGGAACACTGAAGCTTTCTTT. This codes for CASTGTGTGNTEAFF.

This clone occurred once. CDR3 coding DNA: TGTGCCAGCAGCTCGACTATTCGGACGGTGAACACTGAAGCTTTCTTT. It is translated as CASSSTIRTVNTEAFF. The chain combines TRBV5-4 with TRBJ1-1; D gene ambiguous. In germline, CDR1 is SGHNT, CDR2 YYREEE (reference sequence). V was pared by 3 bases and J by 0 bases, with 15 bases between. This CDR3 has 16 residues.

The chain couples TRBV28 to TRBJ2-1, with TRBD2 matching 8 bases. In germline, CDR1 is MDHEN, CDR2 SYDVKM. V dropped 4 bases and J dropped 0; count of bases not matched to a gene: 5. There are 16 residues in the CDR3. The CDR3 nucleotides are TGTGCCAGCAGTTCCTCAGCGGGGGACTCCTACAATGAGCAGTTCTTC. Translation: CASSSSAGDSYNEQFF.

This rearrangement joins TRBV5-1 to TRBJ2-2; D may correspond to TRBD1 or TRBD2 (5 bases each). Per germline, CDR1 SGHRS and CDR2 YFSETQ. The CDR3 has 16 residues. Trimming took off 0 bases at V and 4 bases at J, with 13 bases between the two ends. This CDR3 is CASSLGGAAGTGELFF. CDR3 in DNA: TGCGCCAGCAGCTTGGGGGGCGCGGCGGGCACCGGGGAGCTGTTTTTT.

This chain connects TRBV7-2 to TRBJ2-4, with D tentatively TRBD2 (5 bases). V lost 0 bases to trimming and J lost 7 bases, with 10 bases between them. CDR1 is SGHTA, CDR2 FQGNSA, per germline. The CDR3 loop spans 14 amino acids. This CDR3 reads CASSLALAGNIQYF. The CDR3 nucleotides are TGTGCCAGCAGCTTAGCCCTAGCCGGGAACATTCAGTACTTC.

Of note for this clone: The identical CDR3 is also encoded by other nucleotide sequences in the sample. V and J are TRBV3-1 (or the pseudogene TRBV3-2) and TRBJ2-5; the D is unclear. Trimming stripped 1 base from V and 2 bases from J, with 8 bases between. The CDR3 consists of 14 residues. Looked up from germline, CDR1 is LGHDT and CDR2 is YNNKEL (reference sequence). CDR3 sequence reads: CASSQGIGQETQYF. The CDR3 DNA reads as TGTGCCAGCAGCCAAGGCATAGGGCAAGAGACCCAGTACTTC.

CDR3 bases: TGTGCCAGCAGCATAACACCCAATCAGCCCCAGCATTTT. This encodes CASSITPNQPQHF. The genes are TRBV11-1 and TRBJ1-5; no reliable D call. The V gene lost 5 bases and the J gene lost 3 bases, with 8 bases spanning the gap. The CDR3 contains 13 residues. CDR1 and CDR2 (germline): SGHAT, FQDESV (reference sequence). Supplemented by reference TRBV11-1 and TRBJ1-5, the full variable domain reads EAEVAQSPRYKITEKSQAVAFWCDPISGHATLYWYRQILGQGPELLVQFQDESVVDDSQLPKDRFSAERLKGVDSTLKIQPAELGDSAMYLCASSITPNQPQHFGDGTRLSIL.

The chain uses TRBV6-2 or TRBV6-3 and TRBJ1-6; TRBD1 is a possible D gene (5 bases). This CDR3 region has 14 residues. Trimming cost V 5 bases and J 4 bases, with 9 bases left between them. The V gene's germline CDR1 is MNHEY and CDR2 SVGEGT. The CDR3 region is CASSKQGYNSPLHF. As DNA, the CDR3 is TGTGCCAGCAGTAAGCAGGGATATAATTCACCCCTCCACTTT.

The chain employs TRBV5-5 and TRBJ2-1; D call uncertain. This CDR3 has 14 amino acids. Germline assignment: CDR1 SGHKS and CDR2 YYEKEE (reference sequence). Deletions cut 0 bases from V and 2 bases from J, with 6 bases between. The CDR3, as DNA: TGTGCCAGCAGCTTGGCTGGGACCTACAATGAGCAGTTCTTC. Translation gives CASSLAGTYNEQFF.

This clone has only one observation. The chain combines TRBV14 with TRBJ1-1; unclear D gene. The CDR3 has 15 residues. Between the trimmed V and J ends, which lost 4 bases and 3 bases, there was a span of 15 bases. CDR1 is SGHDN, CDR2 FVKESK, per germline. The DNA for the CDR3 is TGTGCCAGCAGCCGAGACACCGGAGGGCACACTGAAGCTTTCTTT. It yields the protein CASSRDTGGHTEAFF.

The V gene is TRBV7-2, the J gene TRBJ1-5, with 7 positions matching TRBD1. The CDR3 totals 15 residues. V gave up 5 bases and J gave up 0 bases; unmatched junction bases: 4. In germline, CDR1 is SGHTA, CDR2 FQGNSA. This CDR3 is CASSPRDSSNQPQHF. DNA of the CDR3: TGTGCCAGCAGCCCGCGGGACAGTAGCAATCAGCCCCAGCATTTT. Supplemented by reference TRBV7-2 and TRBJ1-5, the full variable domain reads GAGVSQSPSNKVTEKGKDVELRCDPISGHTALYWYRQSLGQGLEFLIYFQGNSAPDKSGLPSDRFSAERTGGSVSTLTIQRTQQEDSAVYLCASSPRDSSNQPQHFGDGTRLSIL.

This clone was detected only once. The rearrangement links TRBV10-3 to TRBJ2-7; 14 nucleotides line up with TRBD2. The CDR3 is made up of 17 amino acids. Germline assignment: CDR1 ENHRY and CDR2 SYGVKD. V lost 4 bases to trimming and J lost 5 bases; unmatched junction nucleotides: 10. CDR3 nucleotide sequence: TGTGCCATCAGTGGAACTGGGGGACTAGCGGGAGAGGACGAGCAGTACTTC. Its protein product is CAISGTGGLAGEDEQYF.

The CDR3 DNA follows: TGTGCCAGCAGCTTTAATCAGGGGACCACCGGGGAGCTGTTTTTT. Translation: CASSFNQGTTGELFF. The chain uses TRBV5-8 and TRBJ2-2; TRBD1 might be the D (6 bases). V was pared by 2 bases and J by 4 bases, with 12 bases between. CDR1 and CDR2 (germline): SGHTS, YDEGEE. This CDR3 is built from 15 residues.

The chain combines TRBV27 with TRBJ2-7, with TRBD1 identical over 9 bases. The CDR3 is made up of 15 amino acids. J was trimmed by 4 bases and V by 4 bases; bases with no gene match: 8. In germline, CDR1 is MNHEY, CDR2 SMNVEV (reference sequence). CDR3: CASSSLGTGRYEQYF. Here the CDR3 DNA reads TGTGCCAGCAGTTCCCTGGGGACAGGGAGGTACGAGCAGTACTTC.

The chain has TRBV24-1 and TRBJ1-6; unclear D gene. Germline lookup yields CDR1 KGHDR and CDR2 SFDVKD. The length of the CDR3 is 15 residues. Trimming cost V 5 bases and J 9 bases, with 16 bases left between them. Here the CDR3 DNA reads TGTGCCACCAGTGGCCCTCACAGTGGACCTTCACCCCTCCACTTT. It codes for CATSGPHSGPSPLHF.

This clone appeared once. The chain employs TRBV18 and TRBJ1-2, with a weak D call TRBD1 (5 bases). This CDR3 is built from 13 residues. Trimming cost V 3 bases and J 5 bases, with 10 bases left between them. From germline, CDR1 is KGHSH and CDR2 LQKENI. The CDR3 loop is CASSPGLVYGYTF. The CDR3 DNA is TGTGCCAGCTCACCGGGACTGGTATATGGCTACACCTTC.

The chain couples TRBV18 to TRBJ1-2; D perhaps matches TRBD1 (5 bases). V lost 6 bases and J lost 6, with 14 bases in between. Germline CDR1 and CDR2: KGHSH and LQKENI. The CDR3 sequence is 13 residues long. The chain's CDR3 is CASSGTPQDGYTF. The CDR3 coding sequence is TGTGCCAGCTCTGGGACCCCCCAGGATGGCTACACCTTC.

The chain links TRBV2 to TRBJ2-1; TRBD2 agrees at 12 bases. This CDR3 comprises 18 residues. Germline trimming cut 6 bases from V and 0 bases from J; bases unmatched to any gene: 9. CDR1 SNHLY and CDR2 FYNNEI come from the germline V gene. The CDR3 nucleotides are TGTGCCAGCAGGAGAGGACTAGCGGGAATGAGCTCCTACAATGAGCAGTTCTTC. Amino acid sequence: CASRRGLAGMSSYNEQFF.

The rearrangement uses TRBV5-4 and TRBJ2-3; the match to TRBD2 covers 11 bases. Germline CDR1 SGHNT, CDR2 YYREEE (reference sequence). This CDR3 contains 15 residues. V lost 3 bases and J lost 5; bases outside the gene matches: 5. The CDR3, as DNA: TGTGCCAGCAGCTCGACTAGCGGGATTGGAGATACGCAGTATTTT. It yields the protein CASSSTSGIGDTQYF.

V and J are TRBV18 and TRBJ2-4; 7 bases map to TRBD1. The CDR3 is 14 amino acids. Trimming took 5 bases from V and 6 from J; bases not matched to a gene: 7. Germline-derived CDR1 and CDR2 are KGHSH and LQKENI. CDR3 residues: CASSTDRVINIQYF. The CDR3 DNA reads TGTGCCAGCTCAACAGACAGGGTAATAAACATTCAGTACTTC.

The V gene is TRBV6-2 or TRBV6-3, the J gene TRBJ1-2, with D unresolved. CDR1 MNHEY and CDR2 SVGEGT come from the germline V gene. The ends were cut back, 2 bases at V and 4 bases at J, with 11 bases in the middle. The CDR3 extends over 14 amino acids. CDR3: CASSYERRLYGYTF. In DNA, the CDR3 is TGTGCCAGCAGTTACGAGAGAAGACTCTATGGCTACACCTTC.

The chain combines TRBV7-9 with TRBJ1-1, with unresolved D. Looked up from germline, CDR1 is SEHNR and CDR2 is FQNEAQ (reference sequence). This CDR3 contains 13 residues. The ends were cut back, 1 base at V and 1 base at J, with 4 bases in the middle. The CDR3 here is CASSLGENTEAFF. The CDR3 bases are TGTGCCAGCAGCTTAGGGGAGAACACTGAAGCTTTCTTT.

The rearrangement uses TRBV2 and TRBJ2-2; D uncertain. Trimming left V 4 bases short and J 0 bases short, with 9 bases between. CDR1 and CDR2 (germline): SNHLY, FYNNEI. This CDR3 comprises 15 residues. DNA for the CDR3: TGTGCCAGCAGTGGTGGACCCGCGAACACCGGGGAGCTGTTTTTT. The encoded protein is CASSGGPANTGELFF.